These 2 T cell receptor beta chains were all obtained from the same sample, sequenced in a study of spatial heterogeneity in lung cancer. From the 5' RACE reads, TCRdb called clonotypes with MiXCR, one entry per CDR3 protein. The sample lists 15,000 or so distinct CDR3 sequences; about a fifth were seen once. The time point denotes: sample taken at primary tumor resection. Tumor, nontumor lung or frozen PBMC supplied whole RNA that was sequenced unsorted. Source: PBMCs, taken at surgery. The receptor set was obtained from a female donor with early-stage non-small cell lung cancer.

This clonotype was detected ten times or more. The J gene is TRBJ2-7, the V gene TRBV5-1; 8 bases agree with TRBD1. Trimming removed 5 bases from V and 2 bases from J; junction bases left unmatched: 3. This CDR3 has 13 amino acids. Germline assignment: CDR1 SGHRS and CDR2 YFSETQ. The CDR3 region is CASRMDRAYEQYF. CDR3 in DNA: TGCGCCAGCAGGATGGACAGGGCCTACGAGCAGTACTTC.

Judged by abundance, this clonotype is medium-sized. A junction end diverges from the germline sequence, so it may reflect a read error. The V call is TRBV5-1, the J call TRBJ2-4; the match to TRBD2 covers 12 bases. The CDR3 contains 18 residues. From germline, CDR1 is SGHRS and CDR2 YFSETQ. In DNA, the CDR3 is TGCGCCAGCAGTTTGGGACTAGCGGGCGGGATAGCCAAAAACATTCAGTACTTC. It yields the protein CASSLGLAGGIAKNIQYF.